This T cell receptor beta chain is from a study of blood T cell repertoires in COVID-19. Study details: Whether acute or convalescent, the COVID-19 samples came from the United States, Italy and Spain. PBMCs, B-cell-depleted T cells, or T cells provided the cDNA or gDNA that made up the material.

Authors' data handling: For nucleated cells, counts were estimated from reference gene primer amplification. TCRdb's copy holds only in-frame clones and misses some; the assay was immunoSEQ multiplex PCR. That table supplies the V and J calls and clone size; D and trimming were determined from the DNA. The sample shows 65,000 to 95,000 clones, approximately 91% of them seen only once. This sequence was found in a man between 70 and 80 years old with acute or convalescent COVID-19. The specimen was peripheral blood.

CDR3 coding DNA: TGTGCCAGCAGTTCTTCAGGAGCGGGGTACAATGAGCAGTTCTTC. Encoded protein: CASSSSGAGYNEQFF. The gene calls are TRBV28 and TRBJ2-1, with 7 bases lining up with TRBD2. From germline, CDR1 is MDHEN and CDR2 SYDVKM. The CDR3 contains 15 residues. The V and J ends lost 4 bases and 4 bases, in that order; junction bases with no gene match: 7.